A single T cell receptor (beta chain) is shown here with its context. The antigen is unknown. These data belong to a study of neoadjuvant anti-PD-1 for oral cavity cancer. Overall study results and limits: Only three patients per response group were TCR-analyzed; validation needed.

The repertoire was sequenced with immunoSEQ multiplex PCR; TCRdb's copy has only in-frame clones and lacks some. The sample shows nearly 15,000 clones, 36% of them seen only once. Stated time point: after neoadjuvant nivolumab, at surgical resection. Cohort: HPV-negative, locally advanced oral cavity squamous cell carcinoma patients. This TCR came from a person aged 35 to 85 with oral cavity squamous cell carcinoma. This material consisted of tumor tissue, taken after nivolumab (anti-PD-1) treatment.

DNA for the CDR3: TGTGCCAGTAGCCCGAGGGGGGGACCCGTCTACGAGCAGTACTTC. Encoded protein: CASSPRGGPVYEQYF. The chain links TRBV19 to TRBJ2-7; possibly TRBD2 for D (7 bases). Trimming took off 6 bases at V and 3 bases at J, with 18 bases between the two ends. CDR3 length equals 15 residues. Germline CDR1 LNHDA, CDR2 SQIVND (reference sequence).